This TCR beta chain was sequenced during a study of blood T cell repertoires in COVID-19 (dated by TCRdb to the early 2020s). For context, the study as a whole: Samples covering the acute and convalescent phases of COVID-19 were provided by collaborators in the United States, Italy and Spain. Samples came from the ongoing ImmuneRACE study (first 160 participants) plus 1,254 subjects from 6 global collaborators. Subjects who had been exposed to COVID-19, were actively infected with it, or had recovered from it provided the deeply sampled blood TCRbeta repertoires that made up the dataset. The repertoires were released in a freely available public database intended as a resource for research on the immune response to SARS-CoV-2. The sample metadata nearly always contained a de-identified subject ID, COVID-19 status, age in years and sex. The material from the prospective study consisted of cDNA or gDNA derived from T cells, B-cell-depleted T cells, or PBMCs. HLA class I and class II types, where available, came from metadata supplied by the sample provider rather than from assay-based typing. The research as a whole found: Clinical and demographic metadata were provided uncurated, with the amount varying by source and participant.

On this clone: Its recognized antigen is unknown. No base quality values were provided; no much bigger clone lies one nucleotide off.

Whole blood was collected in K2EDTA tubes by collaborating institutions according to the institutions' own protocols. For TCRbeta analysis, collaborator samples were shipped as frozen whole blood, as isolated PBMCs, or as DNA extracted from either sample type. The immunoSEQ Assay, a bias-controlled multiplex PCR, was used to amplify TCRbeta CDR3 regions from genomic DNA. Under the source paper's analysis protocol: Within the assay, amplification of reference gene primers was used to estimate how many nucleated cells each sample contained. To quantify the absolute abundance of each unique TCRbeta CDR3 rearrangement, sequence reads were collapsed and filtered. For each sample, productive Simpson clonality was calculated as the square root of Simpson's diversity index across productive rearrangements. Not all clones reach the TCRdb copy of this immuneACCESS table, which keeps in-frame sequences only. Checked studies attribute under half of the gap to unresolved V genes and leave the rest unexplained. That table supplies the V and J calls and clone size; D and trimming were determined from the DNA. The sample table lists 55,000 to 80,000 clones, less than 85% of them with a count of one. The ten biggest clones cover about 20% of the sample.

The CDR3, cysteine through phenylalanine, is 15 amino acids long. The retained sequence is limited to the CDR3, 45 bases, with the frame set at the first base. Ends trimmed: V by 4 bases, J by 4 bases; bases unmatched to a gene: 5. The germline V gene specifies SNHLY as CDR1 and FYNNEI as CDR2. The sequenced sample was peripheral blood. This sequence uses TRBV2 and TRBJ2-2, with 8 middle bases fitting TRBD2. The TCR sequence derives from a woman aged 80 or over with acute or convalescent COVID-19. The nucleotide sequence reads as follows: TGTGCCAGCAGTGCGGCTAGCGGGTTCACCGGGGAGCTGTTTTTT. The resulting protein is CASSAASGFTGELFF.